The 18 T cell receptor beta chains in this list originate from one sample, sequenced in a study of cytomegalovirus exposure and HLA in healthy donors (dated by TCRdb to between 2016 and 2019). Library creation used the immunoSEQ multiplex PCR assay. For the multiplex PCR, a mixture combining 60 forward primers for TCR Vbeta segments and 13 reverse primers for TCR Jbeta segments was used. TCRdb re-hosts the immuneACCESS table, in-frame sequences only. Its copies lack some clones; in the studies checked, an unresolved V gene accounts for under half of them, and the cause for the rest is not known. The table for this sample lists 90,000 to 120,000 clones; over 80% of them were counted only once. The ten largest clones represent 2.7% of the sample. The sequencing sample was made of PBMCs. All receptors come from a man under 40 in good health and CMV-seropositive.

The chain links TRBV19 to TRBJ1-2; tentatively, D is TRBD1 (5 bases). Germline lookup yields CDR1 LNHDA and CDR2 SQIVND (reference sequence). The CDR3 consists of 12 residues. V lost 7 bases, J lost 4 bases, and 10 bases lay in between. The CDR3 DNA sequence: TGTGCCAGTACCTGCGGGACCTATGGCTACACCTTC. Translating it yields CASTCGTYGYTF.

This rearrangement joins TRBV6-5 to TRBJ1-6, with 7 bases fitting TRBD1. The germline V gene encodes CDR1 MNHEY and CDR2 SVGAGI. CDR3 length equals 16 residues. Unmatched junction bases numbered 8, after V lost 0 bases and J lost 9 bases. CDR3: CASSYSGDSLISPLHF. The CDR3 DNA is TGTGCCAGCAGTTACTCGGGGGACAGTTTAATTTCACCCCTCCACTTT.

V is TRBV2 and J is TRBJ2-6; D uncertain. Germline V CDR1 and CDR2: SNHLY, FYNNEI. This CDR3 is built from 12 residues. Trimming pared 7 bases from V and 2 bases from J, leaving 3 bases between. CDR3 sequence: CASTAGANVLTF. DNA for the CDR3: TGTGCCAGCACCGCTGGGGCCAACGTCCTGACTTTC.

The V and J genes are TRBV19 and TRBJ1-5, with TRBD1 matching over 10 bases. V was clipped by 4 bases and J by 6 bases; unmatched bases: 9. CDR3 length: 16 amino acids. Per germline, CDR1 LNHDA and CDR2 SQIVND (reference sequence). CDR3 nucleotide sequence: TGTGCCAGTAGTACGACAGGGGGCGTCGGAATTCAGCCCCAGCATTTT. This sequence encodes CASSTTGGVGIQPQHF. The full variable domain, completed using reference TRBV19 and TRBJ1-5, is DGGITQSPKYLFRKEGQNVTLSCEQNLNHDAMYWYRQDPGQGLRLIYYSQIVNDFQKGDIAEGYSVSREKKESFPLTVTSAQKNPTAFYLCASSTTGGVGIQPQHFGDGTRLSIL.

The V gene is TRBV5-4, the J gene TRBJ2-5; 7 bases line up with TRBD1. Trimming took 1 base from V and 5 from J; bases not matched to a gene: 2. Germline CDR1 reads SGHNT; CDR2 reads YYREEE (reference sequence). The CDR3 loop spans 13 amino acids. The CDR3 bases are TGTGCCAGCAGCTTGACAGGGGTGGAGACCCAGTACTTC. Its translation is CASSLTGVETQYF.

The chain couples TRBV30 to TRBJ1-3, with D tentatively TRBD1 (5 bases). CDR1 and CDR2 from the germline V gene are GTSNPN and SVGIG (reference sequence). Trimming pared 2 bases from V and 3 bases from J, leaving 11 bases between. This CDR3 is built from 14 residues. The CDR3 here is CAWSTQGLGNTIYF. Written as DNA, the CDR3 is TGTGCCTGGAGTACCCAGGGACTTGGAAACACCATATATTTT.

The chain is built from TRBV7-6 and TRBJ2-3, with 7 bases matching TRBD1. The junction had 8 bases not matched to a gene; V was cut back by 4 bases and J by 1 base. Germline CDR1 SGHVS, CDR2 FNYEAQ. The CDR3 is 16 residues long. The CDR3 region is CASSSRGGAGTDTQYF. DNA of the CDR3: TGTGCCAGCAGCTCTCGAGGGGGCGCGGGCACAGATACGCAGTATTTT. Complete variable domain (other parts from reference TRBV7-6 and TRBJ2-3): GAGVSQSPRYKVTKRGQDVALRCDPISGHVSLYWYRQALGQGPEFLTYFNYEAQQDKSGLPNDRFSAERPEGSISTLTIQRTEQRDSAMYRCASSSRGGAGTDTQYFGPGTRLTVL.

The chain is built from TRBV4-1 and TRBJ1-5, with D hard to call. Trimming removed 0 bases at V and 5 bases at J, with 14 bases between. The CDR3 consists of 16 residues. Germline values: CDR1 MGHRA, CDR2 YSYEKL. This chain's CDR3 is CASSQDSGAGYQPQHF. CDR3 nucleotide sequence: TGCGCCAGCAGCCAAGATTCGGGAGCGGGGTATCAGCCCCAGCATTTT.

This chain uses TRBV4-2 with TRBJ2-1; possible D gene TRBD2, 7 bases. This CDR3 is 16 amino acids long. Germline CDR1 and CDR2: LGHNA and YNFKEQ. Trimming cost V 5 bases and J 7 bases, with 21 bases left between them. In DNA form, the CDR3 reads TGTGCCAGCAGCTACGCCGGCGGGGGCACTCGGAATGAGCAGTTCTTC. This gives the protein CASSYAGGGTRNEQFF.

This chain joins TRBV5-5 and TRBJ1-4; the match to TRBD1 covers 8 bases. The CDR3 length is 16 residues. The germline V gene encodes CDR1 SGHKS and CDR2 YYEKEE (reference sequence). V lost 2 bases, J lost 8 bases, and 11 bases stayed unmatched. The CDR3 here is CASSFMGWTGLEKLFF. As DNA, the CDR3 is TGTGCCAGCAGCTTTATGGGCTGGACAGGGTTGGAAAAACTGTTTTTT. Together with reference TRBV5-5 and TRBJ1-4, the CDR3 gives the full variable domain: DAGVTQSPTHLIKTRGQQVTLRCSPISGHKSVSWYQQVLGQGPQFIFQYYEKEERGRGNFPDRFSARQFPNYSSELNVNALLLGDSALYLCASSFMGWTGLEKLFFGSGTQLSVL.

V gene TRBV5-1 combines with J gene TRBJ1-2; TRBD1 matches at 11 bases. Germline V CDR1 and CDR2: SGHRS, YFSETQ. V shed 4 bases and J 4 bases; nucleotides not matched to a gene: 9. The CDR3 runs 16 residues. The CDR3 sequence: CASSPGQGAQIYGYTF. DNA for the CDR3: TGCGCCAGCAGCCCAGGACAGGGGGCGCAAATCTATGGCTACACCTTC. Full variable domain (remainder filled in from reference TRBV5-1 and TRBJ1-2): KAGVTQTPRYLIKTRGQQVTLSCSPISGHRSVSWYQQTPGQGLQFLFEYFSETQRNKGNFPGRFSGRQFSNSRSEMNVSTLELGDSALYLCASSPGQGAQIYGYTFGSGTRLTVV.

The CDR3 loop reads CASSEVGGQGRETQYF. The DNA for the CDR3 is TGTGCCAGCAGTGAAGTAGGGGGACAGGGAAGGGAGACCCAGTACTTC. The gene calls are TRBV6-1 and TRBJ2-5; the match to TRBD1 covers 9 bases. V lost 1 base, J lost 5 bases, and 8 bases stayed unmatched. The CDR3 contains 16 residues. CDR1 and CDR2 (germline): MNHNS, SASEGT.

This chain links TRBV2 with TRBJ2-3; 11 positions agree with TRBD1. The CDR3 has 12 amino acids. Germline-derived CDR1 and CDR2 are SNHLY and FYNNEI. The junction had 1 base not matched to a gene; V was cut back by 4 bases and J by 10 bases. The CDR3 loop is CASSGDRGSQYF. CDR3 DNA sequence: TGTGCCAGCAGTGGGGACAGGGGGTCGCAGTATTTT.

The rearrangement links TRBV6-5 to TRBJ1-1, with D uncertain. The CDR3 totals 13 residues. Trimming cost V 6 bases and J 0 bases, with 8 bases left between them. Per the germline V gene, CDR1 is MNHEY and CDR2 is SVGAGI. DNA of the CDR3: TGTGCCAGCAGCGTAGACATGAACACTGAAGCTTTCTTT. It codes for CASSVDMNTEAFF.

CDR3 bases: TGTGCCAGTAGTAGGACAGGGCATCAGCCCCAGCATTTT. This gives the protein CASSRTGHQPQHF. This chain connects TRBV19 to TRBJ1-5; TRBD1 aligns across 8 bases. After removal of 4 bases from V and 5 bases from J, the junction contained 1 base not matched to a gene. The CDR3 has 13 residues. Germline V CDR1 and CDR2: LNHDA, SQIVND (reference sequence).

This chain links TRBV29-1 with TRBJ2-1; TRBD2 agrees at 10 bases. Germline V lookup: CDR1 SQVTM, CDR2 ANQGSEA. V was pared by 3 bases and J by 6 bases, with 5 bases of the junction left unmatched. The CDR3 contains 14 residues. The CDR3, as DNA: TGCAGCGTTGATAGTCTAGCGGGGGTCAATGAGCAGTTCTTC. Protein product: CSVDSLAGVNEQFF.

This rearrangement joins TRBV18 to TRBJ1-5, with 8 positions matching TRBD1. Germline V lookup: CDR1 KGHSH, CDR2 LQKENI. The CDR3 is 15 amino acids. V dropped 6 bases and J dropped 4; count of bases not matched to a gene: 8. The CDR3 spells CASSQDRVGNQPQHF. The DNA of the CDR3 is TGTGCCAGCTCTCAGGACAGGGTCGGAAATCAGCCCCAGCATTTT.

The chain recombines TRBV11-3 with TRBJ2-3, with TRBD2 identical over 12 bases. J was trimmed by 1 base and V by 2 bases; bases with no gene match: 1. Germline V gives CDR1 SGHNT, CDR2 YENEEA. The CDR3 covers 16 residues. The CDR3, as DNA: TGTGCCAGCAGCTTACGACTAGCGGGGGGCACAGATACGCAGTATTTT. Its translation: CASSLRLAGGTDTQYF.